Shown below are 17 T cell receptor beta chains from a single sample sequenced in a study of blood T cell repertoires in COVID-19. TCRdb's copy holds only in-frame clones and misses some; the assay was immunoSEQ multiplex PCR. Of about 150,000 clones listed, around 86% are singletons. Sequencing was performed on peripheral blood. These receptors originate from a man between 65 and 79 years old with acute or convalescent COVID-19.

The gene calls are TRBV27 and TRBJ2-3, with D possibly TRBD1 on 8 matching bases. Germline V gene sequence: CDR1 MNHEY, CDR2 SMNVEV (reference sequence). The V end was cut by 8 bases, the J end by 6 bases, with 21 bases between. The CDR3 is 15 amino acids. CDR3 coding DNA: TGTGCCAGCCATCGCGACAGGGGAGGGAGGGATACGCAGTATTTT. Translation gives CASHRDRGGRDTQYF.

The rearrangement links TRBV7-9 to TRBJ2-3, with TRBD2 matching 14 bases. The length of the CDR3 is 17 residues. Germline CDR1 and CDR2: SEHNR and FQNEAQ (reference sequence). V gave up 5 bases and J gave up 0 bases; unmatched junction bases: 4. The CDR3 region has the DNA TGTGCCAGCAGCCGGACTAGCGGGAGGCTCAGCACAGATACGCAGTATTTT. Translation gives CASSRTSGRLSTDTQYF.

This chain links TRBV6-5 with TRBJ1-2, with D tentatively TRBD1 (6 bases). CDR1 and CDR2 from the germline V gene are MNHEY and SVGAGI. V shed 8 bases and J shed 7 bases, with 20 bases lying between them. CDR3 length: 14 residues. CDR3 residues: CASRALRGAGGYTF. The CDR3 bases are TGTGCCAGCCGAGCCCTCCGGGGGGCGGGTGGCTACACCTTC.

The chain uses TRBV5-6 and TRBJ1-1, with a possible D match to TRBD1 (6 bases). Germline V gene data show CDR1 as SGHDT and CDR2 as YYEEEE. The V end lost 1 base, the J end lost 0 bases, and 13 bases lay between the germline ends. The CDR3 is 16 residues long. Written as DNA, the CDR3 is TGTGCCAGCAGCTTGCAGGGGCACGACGTGAACACTGAAGCTTTCTTT. This encodes CASSLQGHDVNTEAFF. The full variable domain, completed using reference TRBV5-6 and TRBJ1-1, is DAGVTQSPTHLIKTRGQQVTLRCSPKSGHDTVSWYQQALGQGPQFIFQYYEEEERQRGNFPDRFSGHQFPNYSSELNVNALLLGDSALYLCASSLQGHDVNTEAFFGQGTRLTVV.

The V call is TRBV27, the J call TRBJ1-5; maybe TRBD1 (5 bases). Trimming shortened V by 7 bases and J by 5 bases, and 15 bases separated the two germline ends. Per germline, CDR1 MNHEY and CDR2 SMNVEV (reference sequence). The CDR3 consists of 14 residues. The CDR3 sequence is CASIAQGLYQPQHF. The CDR3 DNA sequence: TGTGCCAGCATTGCGCAGGGATTGTATCAGCCCCAGCATTTT.

This clone has a single count. V and J are TRBV7-3 and TRBJ2-5; possible D gene TRBD1, 6 bases. The V gene's germline CDR1 is SGHTA and CDR2 FQGTGA. The CDR3 has 14 residues. V was shortened by 1 base and J by 4 bases, with 10 bases between the two germline ends. As DNA, the CDR3 is TGTGCCAGCAGCTTAATGGGGGCGGGAGAGACCCAGTACTTC. This sequence encodes CASSLMGAGETQYF.

CDR3 DNA: TGTGCCAGCAGCCAGGGACTAGCGGGAGGCGACAATGAGCAGTTCTTC. This gives the protein CASSQGLAGGDNEQFF. V gene TRBV6-6 combines with J gene TRBJ2-1; 15 bases map to TRBD2. The V gene end was trimmed by 6 bases and the J gene end by 5 bases; junction bases not matched to a gene: 5. Germline V gene lookup returns CDR1 MNHNY and CDR2 SVGAGI (reference sequence). CDR3 length: 16 amino acids.

The chain links TRBV7-2 to TRBJ1-1; D perhaps matches TRBD1 (6 bases). Trimming cost V 5 bases and J 6 bases, with 16 bases left between them. Germline V CDR1 and CDR2: SGHTA, FQGNSA. The CDR3 contains 14 residues. CDR3 residues: CASSHRTEIAEAFF. The CDR3 nucleotides read TGTGCCAGCAGCCACAGGACAGAAATTGCTGAAGCTTTCTTT.

The rearrangement links TRBV28 to TRBJ1-1; possibly TRBD1 for D (5 bases). Germline V lookup: CDR1 MDHEN, CDR2 SYDVKM. The CDR3 loop spans 14 amino acids. The germline V and J ends were trimmed by 2 bases and 4 bases, with 11 bases remaining between them. This CDR3 reads CASSLLTQGTEAFF. The CDR3, as DNA: TGTGCCAGCAGTTTACTTACTCAGGGCACTGAAGCTTTCTTT.

This clone turned up a few times. This chain connects TRBV5-1 to TRBJ2-5; 7 bases align to TRBD2. Germline values: CDR1 SGHRS, CDR2 YFSETQ. Trimming removed 4 bases from V and 10 bases from J; junction bases left unmatched: 4. The CDR3 length is 11 residues. The CDR3 region has the DNA TGCGCCAGCAGCCTCGGCGGGGGCCAGTACTTC. This codes for CASSLGGGQYF.

In this sample, this clone turned up once. The V and J genes are TRBV7-8 and TRBJ2-7; D is perhaps TRBD2 (7 bases). Germline lookup yields CDR1 SGHVS and CDR2 FQNEAQ. Trimming stripped 5 bases from V and 5 bases from J, with 13 bases between. This CDR3 is built from 13 residues. The DNA of the CDR3 is TGTGCCAGCAGCAAACCGGGGGGCAACGAGCAGTACTTC. Residues: CASSKPGGNEQYF.

The rearrangement joins TRBV10-3 to TRBJ2-2; 9 nucleotides align to TRBD1. This CDR3 is 16 amino acids long. Germline V CDR1 and CDR2: ENHRY, SYGVKD. V was pared by 10 bases and J by 7 bases, with 16 bases of the junction left unmatched. The CDR3 is CASIDHRDRVIGELFF. The CDR3 DNA reads TGTGCCAGCATAGATCACCGGGACAGGGTGATCGGGGAGCTGTTTTTT.

CDR3 in DNA: TGCGCCAGCAGCTTGACCCTCGGACAGTTGAACACTGAAGCTTTCTTT. Its protein product is CASSLTLGQLNTEAFF. This chain joins TRBV5-1 and TRBJ1-1; D is possibly TRBD1 (6 bases). The CDR3 runs 16 residues. V was shortened by 1 base and J by 0 bases, with 13 bases between the two germline ends. Germline CDR1 SGHRS, CDR2 YFSETQ.

On this clone: The junction and the germline gene differ at one end; a read error may be behind it. The rearrangement uses TRBV7-3 and TRBJ2-1; possibly TRBD2 for D (7 bases). The CDR3 extends over 11 amino acids. From germline, CDR1 is SGHTA and CDR2 FQGTGA. In nucleotides, the CDR3 is TGTGCCAGCAGCCTCGGGGGGCCCCCCGTCTTC. Its protein product is CASSLGGPPVF.

This clone was seen more than once but under ten times. This sequence joins TRBV3-1 (or the pseudogene TRBV3-2) and TRBJ2-5, with 13 positions matching TRBD2. Germline V gives CDR1 LGHDT, CDR2 YNNKEL (reference sequence). The CDR3 is made up of 16 amino acids. V lost 3 bases and J lost 4; bases outside the gene matches: 5. The CDR3, as DNA: TGTGCCAGCAGCCACGGACTAGCGGGAGAGGGAGAGACCCAGTACTTC. This encodes CASSHGLAGEGETQYF.

The rearrangement joins TRBV28 to TRBJ2-7, with a tentative D call TRBD2 (5 bases). This CDR3 region has 14 residues. Germline loops: CDR1 MDHEN, CDR2 SYDVKM. The V and J ends lost 2 bases and 2 bases respectively, with 10 bases between them. DNA of the CDR3: TGTGCCAGCAGTTTAGTAGGGAGTCCCTACGAGCAGTACTTC. It is translated as CASSLVGSPYEQYF.

V usage is TRBV27 and J usage is TRBJ1-5; D possibly corresponds to TRBD1 (5 bases). V was shortened by 6 bases and J by 6 bases, with 15 bases between the two germline ends. Germline-derived CDR1 and CDR2 are MNHEY and SMNVEV (reference sequence). The CDR3 extends over 14 amino acids. The CDR3 reads CASRGRVETQPQHF. CDR3 DNA: TGTGCCAGCAGGGGCAGGGTAGAAACTCAGCCCCAGCATTTT.